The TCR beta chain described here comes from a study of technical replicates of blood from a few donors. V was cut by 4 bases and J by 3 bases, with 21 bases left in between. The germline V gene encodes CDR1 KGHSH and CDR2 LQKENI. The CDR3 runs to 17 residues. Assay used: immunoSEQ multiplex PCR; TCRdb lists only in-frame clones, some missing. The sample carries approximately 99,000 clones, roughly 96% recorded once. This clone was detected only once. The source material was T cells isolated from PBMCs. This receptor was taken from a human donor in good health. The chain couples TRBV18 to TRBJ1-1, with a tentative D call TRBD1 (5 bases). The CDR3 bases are TGTGCCAGCTCACTAGCGGTTCTGGGACCGAAATACACTGAAGCTTTCTTT. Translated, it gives CASSLAVLGPKYTEAFF.